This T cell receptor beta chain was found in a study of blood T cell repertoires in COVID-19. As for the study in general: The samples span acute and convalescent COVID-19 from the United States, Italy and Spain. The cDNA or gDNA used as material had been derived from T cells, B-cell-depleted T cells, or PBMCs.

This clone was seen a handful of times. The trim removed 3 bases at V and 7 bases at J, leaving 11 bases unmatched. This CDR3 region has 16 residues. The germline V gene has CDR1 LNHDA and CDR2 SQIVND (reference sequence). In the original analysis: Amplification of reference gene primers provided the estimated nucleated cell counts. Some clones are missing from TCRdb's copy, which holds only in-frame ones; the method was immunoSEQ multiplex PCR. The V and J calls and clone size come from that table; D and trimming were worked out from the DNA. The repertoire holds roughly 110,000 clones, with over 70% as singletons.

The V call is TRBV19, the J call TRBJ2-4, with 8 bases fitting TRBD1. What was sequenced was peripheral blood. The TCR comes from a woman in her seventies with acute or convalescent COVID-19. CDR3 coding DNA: TGTGCCAGTAGTATCTTCGGACAGGGAGAAGAGAACATTCAGTACTTC. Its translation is CASSIFGQGEENIQYF. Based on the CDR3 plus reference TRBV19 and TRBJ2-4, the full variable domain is DGGITQSPKYLFRKEGQNVTLSCEQNLNHDAMYWYRQDPGQGLRLIYYSQIVNDFQKGDIAEGYSVSREKKESFPLTVTSAQKNPTAFYLCASSIFGQGEENIQYFGAGTRLSVL.